This T cell receptor (beta chain) was sequenced during a study of T cells in Graves' hyperthyroidism and ophthalmopathy. The study's findings and limits: Blood shared most expanded thyroid clonotypes above 0.001.

CDR1 is DFQATT, CDR2 SNEGSKA, per germline (reference sequence). V was pared by 0 bases and J by 2 bases, with 7 bases of the junction left unmatched. The CDR3 runs to 15 residues. Ophthalmopathy patients all had a Clinical Activity Score of at least 3, a NOSPECS grade of at least 4 and disease under 3 months old. Pregnant or lactating patients were excluded, as were those with uncontrolled infection or other autoimmune disease. Diagnoses used clinical symptoms, serum thyroxine and TRAb, thyroid ultrasound and orbital computed tomography. Regions amplified from RNA transcripts were the TCR beta CDR3 regions. The HTBI primer set served for first-round RT-PCR of the TCR CDR3. TCRdb re-analysed the multiplex PCR reads in MiXCR, keeping a single row per CDR3 protein. This sample has 400,000 or so distinct CDR3 sequences, with about 14% found just once. This clonotype was observed a handful of times. Its antigen remains unidentified.

The chain employs TRBV20-1 and TRBJ2-7, with 7 positions matching TRBD1. This receptor was identified in a man aged 50 to 59 with Graves' ophthalmopathy. Sample: blood. CDR3: CSARDPPGGTYEQYF. The CDR3 nucleotides read TGCAGTGCTAGAGATCCCCCAGGGGGAACCTACGAGCAGTACTTC.